The entry below gives a single T cell receptor (beta chain) sequence along with its context. This entry comes from a study of blood T cell repertoires in COVID-19. Study context: Samples came from the United States, Italy and Spain, spanning acute and convalescent COVID-19. From T cells, B-cell-depleted T cells, or PBMCs came the material, which was cDNA or gDNA.

V lost 6 bases and J lost 4; bases outside the gene matches: 3. This CDR3 has 13 amino acids. CDR1 and CDR2 (germline): MNHEY, SVGAGI. Authors' data handling: Nucleated cell number was recorded as an estimate derived from reference gene primer amplification. TCRdb's table, derived via immunoSEQ multiplex PCR, lists solely in-frame clones and lacks some. V and J calls and clone size are copied from that table; D and trimming were computed from the DNA. This sample has over 50,000 clones, with around four fifths found just once. The chain has TRBV6-5 and TRBJ1-5, with 7 positions matching TRBD1. The sequence was obtained from a man between 65 and 79 years old with acute or convalescent COVID-19. The sequencing input was peripheral blood. The CDR3 nucleotides are TGTGCCAGCAGACCACAGGGGAATCAGCCCCAGCATTTT. Its translation: CASRPQGNQPQHF.